These 2 T cell receptor beta chains were sequenced from one sample in a study of T cell repertoires in cytomegalovirus infection. Their cognate antigens are unknown. TCRdb reprocessed the reads via MiXCR and lists one record per CDR3 protein. The sample records approximately 1,000,000 distinct CDR3 sequences, approximately 32% being singletons. This specimen consisted of cultured CD8+ T cells from PBMCs, obtained from culture after CMV antigen stimulation. The source is a human donor in good health (CMV status not recorded). Some clones in this sample may be carry-over from other donors' samples.

This clonotype was picked up many times. The chain is built from TRBV12-3 or TRBV12-4 and TRBJ2-1, with D tentatively TRBD1 (7 bases). Trimming stripped 7 bases from V and 5 bases from J, with 18 bases between. CDR3 length: 15 residues. CDR3 sequence (DNA): TGTGCCAGCAACATCGGAGGGACAGATCACAATGAGCAGTTCTTC. This gives the protein CASNIGGTDHNEQFF.

In this sample, this clonotype turned up a few times. This chain uses TRBV7-9 with TRBJ2-7; D may be TRBD2 (6 bases). Per the germline V gene, CDR1 is SEHNR and CDR2 is FQNEAQ (reference sequence). V lost 8 bases to trimming and J lost 5 bases, with 10 bases between them. This CDR3 contains 11 residues. The CDR3 bases are TGTGCCAGCCGGTCGGGAGACGAGCAGTACTTC. Translating gives CASRSGDEQYF.